The 30 T cell receptor beta chains below all came from one sample that was sequenced in a study of T cell repertoires in cytomegalovirus infection. For these TCRs, the target antigens are not known. TCRdb re-analysed the reads in MiXCR, keeping a single row per CDR3 protein. There are 650,000 to 900,000 distinct CDR3 sequences in the sample; under 35% occur only once, and roughly 13% lies in the top ten. The sample was cultured CD8+ T cells from PBMCs, taken from culture after CMV antigen stimulation. Receptors originate from a human donor in good health (CMV status not recorded). Some clones in this sample may be carry-over from other donors' samples.

The chain joins TRBV20-1 to TRBJ1-2, with D possibly being TRBD1 (5 bases). Germline V gives CDR1 DFQATT, CDR2 SNEGSKA (reference sequence). The CDR3 extends over 16 amino acids. Between the trimmed V and J ends, which lost 0 bases and 5 bases, there was a span of 19 bases. The CDR3 protein is CSARDSIGQGRYGYTF. CDR3 nucleotides: TGCAGTGCTAGAGATTCGATTGGGCAGGGACGTTATGGCTACACCTTC.

CDR3 region: CASSIPGELFF. The CDR3 DNA reads as TGTGCCAGTAGTATCCCCGGGGAGCTGTTTTTT. The gene calls are TRBV19 and TRBJ2-2, with D uncertain. The length of the CDR3 is 11 residues. V lost 3 bases to trimming and J lost 6 bases, with 2 bases between them. Germline CDR1 reads LNHDA; CDR2 reads SQIVND (reference sequence).

V usage is TRBV7-9 and J usage is TRBJ2-7; TRBD1 matches at 10 bases. CDR1 is SEHNR and CDR2 is FQNEAQ in the germline V gene (reference sequence). This CDR3 has 17 amino acids. V gave up 0 bases and J gave up 2 bases; unmatched junction bases: 7. The CDR3: CASSLAVLGQGAYEQYF. CDR3 coding DNA: TGTGCCAGCAGCTTAGCAGTTTTAGGACAGGGGGCCTACGAGCAGTACTTC.

The gene calls are TRBV4-1 and TRBJ1-6; TRBD1 is a possible D gene (5 bases). Germline-derived CDR1 and CDR2 are MGHRA and YSYEKL. The CDR3 is 15 amino acids. The V end was cut by 0 bases, the J end by 7 bases, with 10 bases between. CDR3 sequence reads: CASSQESRDNSPLHF. Written as DNA, the CDR3 is TGCGCCAGCAGCCAAGAATCCAGGGACAATTCACCCCTCCACTTT.

The genes are TRBV5-4 and TRBJ1-2; TRBD1 might be the D (6 bases). This CDR3 region has 14 residues. Trimming cost V 3 bases and J 5 bases, with 14 bases left between them. CDR1 SGHNT and CDR2 YYREEE come from the germline V gene (reference sequence). The CDR3 sequence is CASSWGPGRYGYTF. In DNA, the CDR3 is TGTGCCAGCAGCTGGGGGCCAGGCCGTTATGGCTACACCTTC.

Only a few counts were recorded for this clonotype. The gene calls are TRBV13 and TRBJ2-1, with no clear D. The CDR3 spans 12 residues. Germline V gives CDR1 PRHDT, CDR2 FYEKMQ (reference sequence). V was clipped by 5 bases and J by 9 bases, with 11 bases between them. In nucleotides, the CDR3 is TGTGCCAGCAGCCCTCAACGGGCTGAGCAGTTCTTC. Translating gives CASSPQRAEQFF.

This clonotype was recorded a few times. This chain joins TRBV25-1 and TRBJ1-6; 7 bases line up with TRBD1. The length of the CDR3 is 18 residues. Germline CDR1 is MGHDK and CDR2 is SYGVNS. V lost 4 bases, J lost 0 bases, and 9 bases stayed unmatched. As DNA, the CDR3 is TGTGCCAGCAGTGGGGGGACAGCCACGGGCTCCTATAATTCACCCCTCCACTTT. Its protein is CASSGGTATGSYNSPLHF.

This chain joins TRBV27 and TRBJ1-2; no clear D. Germline values: CDR1 MNHEY, CDR2 SMNVEV (reference sequence). V was shortened by 4 bases and J by 5 bases, with 11 bases between the two germline ends. This CDR3 contains 13 residues. CDR3 in amino acids: CASSSYREYGYTF. The CDR3 DNA reads as TGTGCCAGCAGTTCGTACAGAGAGTATGGCTACACCTTC.

The rearrangement links TRBV27 to TRBJ2-3, with 10 bases that match TRBD2. The J segment lost 6 bases and the V segment lost 5 bases, leaving 8 bases of the junction unmatched. This CDR3 is 15 amino acids long. The germline CDR1 and CDR2 sequences are MNHEY and SMNVEV (reference sequence). The CDR3 sequence is CASSPIAGGSDTQYF. CDR3 DNA sequence: TGTGCCAGCAGTCCCATAGCGGGGGGTTCGGATACGCAGTATTTT.

This clonotype appeared a single time. The V and J genes are TRBV19 and TRBJ1-2; 7 bases are shared with TRBD1. Losses at the gene ends were 6 bases for V and 3 bases for J; bases not matched to a gene: 10. Germline-derived CDR1 and CDR2 are LNHDA and SQIVND (reference sequence). This CDR3 is 15 amino acids long. The CDR3 DNA reads as TGTGCCAGTAGGGCCAGGGGGGCGCTTGACTATGGCTACACCTTC. Encoded protein: CASRARGALDYGYTF.

V is TRBV6-5 and J is TRBJ1-3; TRBD1 aligns across 8 bases. V shed 0 bases, J shed 0 bases, and the junction held 10 bases outside the gene matches. This CDR3 region has 19 residues. Germline V gives CDR1 MNHEY, CDR2 SVGAGI. The CDR3 is CASSYSFAQGANSGNTIYF. The DNA for the CDR3 is TGTGCCAGCAGTTACTCGTTCGCCCAGGGGGCCAACTCTGGAAACACCATATATTTT.

This clonotype came up a few times. This chain connects TRBV7-6 to TRBJ2-3, with D possibly TRBD2 on 6 matching bases. CDR3 length equals 15 residues. Trimming left V 3 bases short and J 2 bases short, with 12 bases between. CDR1 is SGHVS and CDR2 is FNYEAQ in the germline V gene. CDR3 protein: CASSFIGEATDTQYF. The CDR3 nucleotides read TGTGCCAGCAGCTTTATCGGGGAGGCCACAGATACGCAGTATTTT.

This chain connects TRBV29-1 to TRBJ2-3; 7 bases are shared with TRBD2. The CDR3 extends over 14 amino acids. Germline CDR1 and CDR2: SQVTM and ANQGSEA. V lost 7 bases, J lost 4 bases, and 11 bases stayed unmatched. The CDR3 loop reads CSAESGAPPDTQYF. CDR3 DNA sequence: TGCAGCGCTGAGAGCGGGGCCCCCCCAGATACGCAGTATTTT.

The J gene is TRBJ2-1, the V gene TRBV7-4; 10 bases agree with TRBD2. The CDR3 covers 15 residues. Unmatched junction bases numbered 4, after V lost 1 base and J lost 7 bases. Germline V CDR1 and CDR2: SGHVT, SQSDAQ. The DNA of the CDR3 is TGTGCCAGCAGCTTAGGAGGACTAGCGGAGAATGAGCAGTTCTTC. It yields the protein CASSLGGLAENEQFF.

This clonotype was counted between two and nine times. The rearrangement links TRBV28 to TRBJ1-2; D remains ambiguous. The CDR3 spans 12 residues. From germline, CDR1 is MDHEN and CDR2 SYDVKM. V was cut by 6 bases and J by 2 bases, with 7 bases left in between. CDR3 amino acids: CASRQKNYGYTF. The CDR3 bases are TGTGCCAGCAGACAGAAAAACTATGGCTACACCTTC.

V and J are TRBV27 and TRBJ2-5; maybe TRBD2 (5 bases). Germline loops: CDR1 MNHEY, CDR2 SMNVEV (reference sequence). The CDR3 has 13 amino acids. V lost 4 bases and J 3 bases, leaving 9 bases between the germline ends. The CDR3 protein is CASSSLGEETQYF. Written as DNA, the CDR3 is TGTGCCAGCAGTTCACTCGGGGAAGAGACCCAGTACTTC.

The V and J genes are TRBV28 and TRBJ2-1; 8 bases are shared with TRBD2. This CDR3 has 15 residues. From germline, CDR1 is MDHEN and CDR2 SYDVKM. The V and J ends lost 3 bases and 8 bases, in that order; junction bases with no gene match: 9. The CDR3 nucleotides read TGTGCCAGCAGTTTCAGGGCCTTCGGGGGGGATGAGCAGTTCTTC. Translation gives CASSFRAFGGDEQFF.

There are many counts of this clonotype. The CDR3 protein is CASRPTGFNQPQHF. The DNA of the CDR3 is TGTGCCAGCAGGCCGACAGGGTTTAATCAGCCCCAGCATTTT. The V and J genes are TRBV12-3 or TRBV12-4 and TRBJ1-5; 7 bases fit TRBD1. CDR3 length equals 14 residues. The V segment lost 6 bases and the J segment 4 bases; nucleotides outside the gene matches: 6.

The table lists this clonotype with many counts. The chain is built from TRBV7-6 and TRBJ2-3, with D tentatively TRBD1 (5 bases). V lost 5 bases and J lost 3, with 9 bases in between. The CDR3 covers 13 residues. Germline lookup yields CDR1 SGHVS and CDR2 FNYEAQ. CDR3 nucleotide sequence: TGTGCCAGCAGCAAGACAGCAACAGATACGCAGTATTTT. Its translation: CASSKTATDTQYF.

Concerning this clonotype: A single base separates this from a much larger clone, so it may be a read error. The chain couples TRBV6-6 to TRBJ2-3, with D perhaps matching TRBD2 (5 bases). Trimming removed 10 bases from V and 3 bases from J, with 17 bases in between. There are 14 residues in the CDR3. Germline assignment: CDR1 MNHNY and CDR2 SVGAGI (reference sequence). The CDR3 is CAIFGLMGTDTQYF. The CDR3 DNA is TGTGCCATCTTTGGACTGATGGGGACAGATACGCAGTATTTT.

This clonotype was seen a few times. The chain combines TRBV27 with TRBJ2-7, with D possibly being TRBD2 (6 bases). The CDR3 totals 15 residues. Germline CDR1 is MNHEY and CDR2 is SMNVEV (reference sequence). Trimming took off 4 bases at V and 5 bases at J, with 18 bases between the two ends. CDR3 bases: TGTGCCAGCAGTTCCTCAAGGCGGGGTGCGGACGAGCAGTACGTC. It codes for CASSSSRRGADEQYV.

This clonotype was counted a few times. CDR3 in amino acids: CSVELEGYEQYF. In nucleotides, the CDR3 is TGCAGCGTTGAATTAGAAGGGTACGAGCAGTACTTC. The V call is TRBV29-1, the J call TRBJ2-7; D remains unclear. Germline V lookup: CDR1 SQVTM, CDR2 ANQGSEA. The CDR3 is made up of 12 amino acids. The V end was cut by 2 bases, the J end by 4 bases, with 9 bases between.

This clonotype was recorded a few times. V is TRBV20-1 and J is TRBJ2-7, with 10 bases lining up with TRBD1. CDR3 length equals 15 residues. V was pared by 6 bases and J by 7 bases, with 15 bases of the junction left unmatched. CDR1 and CDR2 (germline): DFQATT, SNEGSKA (reference sequence). This chain's CDR3 is CSASMWDRGVQEQYF. The DNA for the CDR3 is TGCAGTGCCTCTATGTGGGACAGGGGCGTACAGGAGCAGTACTTC.

The chain employs TRBV7-4 and TRBJ1-1, with D possibly TRBD1 on 6 matching bases. Germline lookup yields CDR1 SGHVT and CDR2 SQSDAQ. The ends were cut back, 0 bases at V and 0 bases at J, with 11 bases in the middle. The length of the CDR3 is 16 residues. The CDR3 region is CASSLAKRTVNTEAFF. CDR3 DNA: TGTGCCAGCAGCTTAGCGAAAAGGACAGTGAACACTGAAGCTTTCTTT.

This clonotype showed up just a few times. V is TRBV9 and J is TRBJ2-3; 7 positions agree with TRBD2. This CDR3 comprises 16 residues. Germline lookup yields CDR1 SGDLS and CDR2 YYNGEE. Trimming took 3 bases from V and 3 from J; bases not matched to a gene: 10. The CDR3 loop is CASSGTRGSGTDTQYF. As DNA, the CDR3 is TGTGCCAGCAGCGGAACCCGGGGTAGCGGGACAGATACGCAGTATTTT.

This clonotype was found a few times. Here the CDR3 DNA reads TGTGCCAGCAGTTTCGTACTAGCGGGGGGCACAGATACGCAGTATTTT. Protein: CASSFVLAGGTDTQYF. The gene calls are TRBV28 and TRBJ2-3; 11 bases line up with TRBD2. The junction had 3 bases not matched to a gene; V was cut back by 3 bases and J by 1 base. The CDR3 runs 16 residues. Germline values: CDR1 MDHEN, CDR2 SYDVKM.

The genes are TRBV19 and TRBJ1-1; D gene unclear. V was cut by 6 bases and J by 5 bases, with 16 bases left in between. The CDR3 extends over 14 amino acids. Germline V lookup: CDR1 LNHDA, CDR2 SQIVND (reference sequence). CDR3 loop: CASSMDSAGTEAFF. CDR3 nucleotide sequence: TGTGCCAGTAGCATGGACTCGGCGGGTACTGAAGCTTTCTTT.

This clonotype was seen a few times. V usage is TRBV19 and J usage is TRBJ2-7; 7 positions agree with TRBD1. The CDR3 extends over 13 amino acids. Germline-derived CDR1 and CDR2 are LNHDA and SQIVND (reference sequence). The V segment lost 6 bases and the J segment 4 bases; nucleotides outside the gene matches: 6. CDR3 DNA sequence: TGTGCCAGTAGCGCCTCAGGGGGATACGAGCAGTACGTC. Encoded protein: CASSASGGYEQYV.

Here the CDR3 reads CASSSGGQGGLGAFF. Written as DNA, the CDR3 is TGTGCCAGCAGTTCGGGGGGACAGGGAGGTTTAGGAGCTTTCTTT. The chain recombines TRBV27 with TRBJ1-1; 9 nucleotides line up with TRBD1. Germline CDR1 is MNHEY and CDR2 is SMNVEV (reference sequence). The CDR3 has 15 amino acids. V was clipped by 4 bases and J by 10 bases; unmatched bases: 13.

The chain links TRBV27 to TRBJ1-1; maybe TRBD1 (5 bases). From germline, CDR1 is MNHEY and CDR2 SMNVEV (reference sequence). This CDR3 comprises 13 residues. The V and J ends lost 0 bases and 8 bases respectively, with 10 bases between them. The CDR3 loop is CASSLSFWGEAFF. The CDR3 bases are TGTGCCAGCAGTTTATCATTCTGGGGGGAAGCTTTCTTT.